This T cell receptor beta chain was recorded in a study of control samples from healthy donors and cancer patients. This clone was detected only once. The V gene lost 5 bases and the J gene lost 3 bases, with 11 bases spanning the gap. The CDR3 has 14 amino acids. Germline V gene sequence: CDR1 SGHTA, CDR2 FQGNSA. The repertoire was sequenced with immunoSEQ multiplex PCR; TCRdb's copy has only in-frame clones and lacks some. In the table there are approximately 83,000 clones, approximately 95% of which are singletons. The specimen was blood. The chain is built from TRBV7-2 and TRBJ2-1; no definite D call. This clonotype was sampled from a woman between 25 and 40 years old in good health. DNA of the CDR3: TGTGCCAGCAGCGCTTATTCCTACTACAATGAGCAGTTCTTC. It is translated as CASSAYSYYNEQFF.